A few counts support the clone carrying this T cell receptor (beta chain). The antigen is unknown. Molecular barcoding with unique molecular identifiers was used for the TCRbeta library. TCRdb processed the PCR reads anew with MiXCR; each CDR3 protein has one entry. In the table there are roughly 790,000 distinct CDR3 sequences, 16% of which are singletons. The data are from a study of T-cell reconstitution after alpha-beta-depleted transplantation in children. Findings and limits, study-wide: Recipient T cells and thymic progenitors that survived gave rise to the high TCRbeta diversity observed at day 60 in some patients. Several hundred expanded graft clones reportedly supplied alpha-beta T cells about two months after transplant. A year had passed since transplant, and T-cell counts and diversity by then came mostly from newly produced T cells.

CDR3 length equals 18 residues. V was pared by 0 bases and J by 2 bases, with 14 bases between. Per the germline V gene, CDR1 is MNHEY and CDR2 is SMNVEV (reference sequence). V is TRBV27 and J is TRBJ2-6, with D possibly being TRBD1 (5 bases). The source of this sequence is a male patient aged 10 to 17 who had a stem cell transplant for acute lymphoblastic leukemia, so the T cells may come from the graft donor. Sequences were derived from PBMCs, mostly from graft donor cells, sampled 360 days after TCRalphabeta/CD19-depleted stem cell transplant. This chain's CDR3 is CASSLSGRVWAGANVLTF. In nucleotides, the CDR3 is TGTGCCAGCAGTTTATCCGGCAGGGTTTGGGCTGGGGCCAACGTCCTGACTTTC.